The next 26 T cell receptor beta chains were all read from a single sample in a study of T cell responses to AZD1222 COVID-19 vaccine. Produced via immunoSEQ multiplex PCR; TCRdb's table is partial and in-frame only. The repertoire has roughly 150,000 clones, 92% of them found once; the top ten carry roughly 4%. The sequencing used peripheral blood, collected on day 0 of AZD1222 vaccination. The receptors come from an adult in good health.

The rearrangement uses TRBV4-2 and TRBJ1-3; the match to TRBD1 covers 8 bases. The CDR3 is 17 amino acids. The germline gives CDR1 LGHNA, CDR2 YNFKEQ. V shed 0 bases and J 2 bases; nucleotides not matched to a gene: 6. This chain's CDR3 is CASSQDFQGAPGNTIYF. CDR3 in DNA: TGTGCCAGCAGCCAAGATTTCCAGGGGGCGCCTGGAAACACCATATATTTT.

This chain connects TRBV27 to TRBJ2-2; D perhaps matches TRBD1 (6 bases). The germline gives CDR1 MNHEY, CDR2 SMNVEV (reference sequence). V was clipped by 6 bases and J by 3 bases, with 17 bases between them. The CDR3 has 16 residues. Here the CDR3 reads CASSPPGDQDTGELFF. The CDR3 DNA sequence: TGTGCCAGCAGCCCTCCAGGGGACCAAGACACCGGGGAGCTGTTTTTT.

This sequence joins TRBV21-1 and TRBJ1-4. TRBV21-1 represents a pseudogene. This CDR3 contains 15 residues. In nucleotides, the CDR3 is TGTGCCAGCAGCAAAGACGGGCCACGCGGGGAAAAACTGTTTTTT. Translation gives CASSKDGPRGEKLFF.

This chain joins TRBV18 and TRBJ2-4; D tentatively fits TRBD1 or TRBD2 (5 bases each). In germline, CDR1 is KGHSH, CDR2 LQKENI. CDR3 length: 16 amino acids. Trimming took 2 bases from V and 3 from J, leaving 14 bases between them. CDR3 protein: CASSPDGGAGKNIQYF. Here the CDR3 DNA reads TGTGCCAGCTCACCAGATGGTGGGGCGGGCAAAAACATTCAGTACTTC.

The CDR3 nucleotides read TGTGCCAGCAGTTACGGGACAGGGAACTATGGCTACACCTTC. Encoded protein: CASSYGTGNYGYTF. The gene calls are TRBV6-2 or TRBV6-3 and TRBJ1-2, with 9 bases that match TRBD1. The V segment lost 2 bases and the J segment 2 bases; nucleotides outside the gene matches: 0. Germline loops: CDR1 MNHEY, CDR2 SVGEGT. The CDR3 totals 14 residues.

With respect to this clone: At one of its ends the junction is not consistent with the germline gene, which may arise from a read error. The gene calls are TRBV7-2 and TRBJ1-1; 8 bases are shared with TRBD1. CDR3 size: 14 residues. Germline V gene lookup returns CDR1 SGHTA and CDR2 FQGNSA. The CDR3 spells CASSLKDGGTGVIF. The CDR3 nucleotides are TGTGCCAGCAGCCTCAAAGACGGGGGGACAGGCGTTATCTTT.

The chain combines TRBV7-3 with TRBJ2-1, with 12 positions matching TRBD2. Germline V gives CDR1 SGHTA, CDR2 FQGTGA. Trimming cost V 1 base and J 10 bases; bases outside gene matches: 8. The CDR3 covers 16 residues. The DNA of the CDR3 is TGTGCCAGCAGCTTAATGTCTAGCGGGAGGGCGGGGGAGCAGTTCTTC. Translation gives CASSLMSSGRAGEQFF.

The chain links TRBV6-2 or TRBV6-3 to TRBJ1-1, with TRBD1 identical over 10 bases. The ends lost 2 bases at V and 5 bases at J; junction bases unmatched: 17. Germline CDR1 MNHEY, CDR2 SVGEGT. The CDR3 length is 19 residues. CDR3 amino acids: CASSYVFAGQGRGRTEAFF. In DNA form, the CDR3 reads TGTGCCAGCAGTTACGTGTTTGCGGGACAGGGGCGGGGAAGGACTGAAGCTTTCTTT.

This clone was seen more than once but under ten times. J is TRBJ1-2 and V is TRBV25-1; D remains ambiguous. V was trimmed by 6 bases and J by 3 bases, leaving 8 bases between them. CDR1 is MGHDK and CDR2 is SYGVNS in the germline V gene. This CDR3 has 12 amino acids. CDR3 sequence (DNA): TGTGCCAGCAGAGGACCTGACTATGGCTACACCTTC. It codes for CASRGPDYGYTF.

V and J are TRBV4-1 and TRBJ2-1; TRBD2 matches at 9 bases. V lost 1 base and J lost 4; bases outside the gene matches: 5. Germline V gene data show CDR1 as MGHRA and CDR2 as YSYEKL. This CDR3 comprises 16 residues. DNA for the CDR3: TGCGCCAGCAGCCAAGTTGGGGCGGGAGGGTACAATGAGCAGTTCTTC. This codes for CASSQVGAGGYNEQFF.

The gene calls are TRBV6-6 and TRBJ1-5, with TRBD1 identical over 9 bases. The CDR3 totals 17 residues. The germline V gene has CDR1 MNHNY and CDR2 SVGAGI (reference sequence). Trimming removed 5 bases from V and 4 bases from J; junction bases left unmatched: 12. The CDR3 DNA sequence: TGTGCCAGCAGTCCTACTCGGACAGGGGTAGGTAATCAGCCCCAGCATTTT. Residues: CASSPTRTGVGNQPQHF.

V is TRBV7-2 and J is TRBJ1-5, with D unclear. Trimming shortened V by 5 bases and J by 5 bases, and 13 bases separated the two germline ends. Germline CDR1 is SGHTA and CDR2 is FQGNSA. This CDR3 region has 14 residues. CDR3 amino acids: CASSPPGWDQPQHF. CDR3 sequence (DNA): TGTGCCAGCAGCCCCCCCGGGTGGGATCAGCCCCAGCATTTT.

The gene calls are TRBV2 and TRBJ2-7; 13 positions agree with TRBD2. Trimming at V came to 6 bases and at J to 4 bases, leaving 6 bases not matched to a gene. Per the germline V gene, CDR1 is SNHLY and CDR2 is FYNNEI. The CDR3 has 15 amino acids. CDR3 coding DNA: TGTGCCAGCAGGGAAACTAGCGGGAGGGTGTACGAGCAGTACTTC. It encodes CASRETSGRVYEQYF.

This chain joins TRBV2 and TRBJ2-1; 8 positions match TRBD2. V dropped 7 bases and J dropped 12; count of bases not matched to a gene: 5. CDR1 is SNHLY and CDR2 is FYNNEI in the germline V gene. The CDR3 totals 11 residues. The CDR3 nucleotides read TGTGCCAGCATCCTCGGGAGGGGGCAGTTCTTC. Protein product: CASILGRGQFF.

The chain's CDR3 is CASRVPTGQITGELFF. CDR3 DNA: TGCGCCAGCCGGGTACCAACGGGACAGATCACCGGGGAGCTGTTTTTT. The rearrangement joins TRBV5-1 to TRBJ2-2, with TRBD1 identical over 7 bases. CDR3 length equals 16 residues. The germline V gene encodes CDR1 SGHRS and CDR2 YFSETQ. V lost 7 bases and J lost 4; bases outside the gene matches: 13.

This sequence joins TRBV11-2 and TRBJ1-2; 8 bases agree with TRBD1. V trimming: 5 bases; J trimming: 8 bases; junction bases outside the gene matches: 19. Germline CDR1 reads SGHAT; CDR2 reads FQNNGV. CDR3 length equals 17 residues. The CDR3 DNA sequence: TGTGCCAGCAGCAACTGGGGCAGGGGGCGAGGGGGTCGCGGCTACACCTTC. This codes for CASSNWGRGRGGRGYTF.

This CDR3 reads CASSQVNRGSSEAFF. The CDR3 nucleotides read TGTGCCAGCAGCCAAGTAAACAGGGGTTCGAGTGAAGCTTTCTTT. This chain links TRBV4-2 with TRBJ1-1, with 7 bases identical to TRBD1. CDR3 length: 15 amino acids. Germline values: CDR1 LGHNA, CDR2 YNFKEQ. Germline trimming cut 1 base from V and 7 bases from J; bases unmatched to any gene: 9.

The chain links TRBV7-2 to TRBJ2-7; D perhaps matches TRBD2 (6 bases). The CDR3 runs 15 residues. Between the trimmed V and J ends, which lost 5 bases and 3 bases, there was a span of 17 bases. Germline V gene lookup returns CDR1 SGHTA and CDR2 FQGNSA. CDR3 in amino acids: CASSRQQGGVYEQYF. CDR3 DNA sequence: TGTGCCAGCAGCCGCCAGCAAGGAGGGGTCTACGAGCAGTACTTC.

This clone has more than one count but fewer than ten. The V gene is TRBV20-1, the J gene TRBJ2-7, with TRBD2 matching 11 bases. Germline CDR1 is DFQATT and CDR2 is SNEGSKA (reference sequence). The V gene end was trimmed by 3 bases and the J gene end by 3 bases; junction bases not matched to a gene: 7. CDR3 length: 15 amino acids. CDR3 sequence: CSASNLLAGDYEQYF. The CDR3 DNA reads TGCAGTGCTAGTAATCTACTAGCGGGGGACTACGAGCAGTACTTC.

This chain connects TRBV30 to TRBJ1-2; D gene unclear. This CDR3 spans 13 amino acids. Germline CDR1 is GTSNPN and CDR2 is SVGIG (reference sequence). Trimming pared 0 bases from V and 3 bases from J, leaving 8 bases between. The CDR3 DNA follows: TGTGCCTGGAGTGTAGGGCGGCACTATGGCTACACCTTC. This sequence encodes CAWSVGRHYGYTF.

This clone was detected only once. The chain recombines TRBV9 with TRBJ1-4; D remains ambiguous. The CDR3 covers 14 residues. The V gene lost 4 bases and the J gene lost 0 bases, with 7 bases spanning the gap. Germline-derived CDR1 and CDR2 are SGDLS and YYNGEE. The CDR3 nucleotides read TGTGCCAGCAGCCCTGTAGCAACTAATGAAAAACTGTTTTTT. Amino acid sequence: CASSPVATNEKLFF.

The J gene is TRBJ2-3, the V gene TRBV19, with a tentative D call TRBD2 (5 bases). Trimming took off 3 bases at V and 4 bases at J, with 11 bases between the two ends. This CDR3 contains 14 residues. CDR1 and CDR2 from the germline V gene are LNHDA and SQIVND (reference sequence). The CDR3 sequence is CASSIMRDPDTQYF. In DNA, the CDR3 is TGTGCCAGTAGTATTATGAGGGATCCAGATACGCAGTATTTT.

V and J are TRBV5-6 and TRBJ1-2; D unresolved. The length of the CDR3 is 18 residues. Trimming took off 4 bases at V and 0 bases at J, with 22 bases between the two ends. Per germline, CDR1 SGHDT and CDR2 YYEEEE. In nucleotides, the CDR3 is TGTGCCAGCAGCCAATACGGAGTTAACAGTTACTCTAACTATGGCTACACCTTC. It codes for CASSQYGVNSYSNYGYTF.

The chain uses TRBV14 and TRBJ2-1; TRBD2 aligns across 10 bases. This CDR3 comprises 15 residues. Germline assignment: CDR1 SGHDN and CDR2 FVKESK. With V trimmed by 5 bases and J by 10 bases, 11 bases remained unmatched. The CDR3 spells CASSETSGLSREQFF. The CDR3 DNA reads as TGTGCCAGCAGCGAGACTAGCGGGTTAAGCAGAGAGCAGTTCTTC.

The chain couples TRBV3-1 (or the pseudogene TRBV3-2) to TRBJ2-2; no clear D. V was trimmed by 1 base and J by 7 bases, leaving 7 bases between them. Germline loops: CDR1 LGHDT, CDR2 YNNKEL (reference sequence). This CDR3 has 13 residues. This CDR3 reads CASSQGGFGELFF. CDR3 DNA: TGTGCCAGCAGCCAAGGGGGTTTCGGGGAGCTGTTTTTT.

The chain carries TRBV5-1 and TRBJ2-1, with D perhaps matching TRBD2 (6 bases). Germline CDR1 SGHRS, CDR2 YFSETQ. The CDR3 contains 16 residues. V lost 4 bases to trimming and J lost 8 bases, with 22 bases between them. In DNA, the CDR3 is TGCGCCAGCAGCGTAGGCTCCCGGCGGGGCTTCGATGAGCAGTTCTTC. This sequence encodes CASSVGSRRGFDEQFF.